What follows are 21 T cell receptor beta chains derived from one specimen sequenced in a study of T cells in Graves' hyperthyroidism and ophthalmopathy. There were TCR beta CDR3 regions amplified from RNA transcripts. HTBI primers were used for first-round RT-PCR of the TCR CDR3. TCRdb used MiXCR to reprocess the multiplex PCR reads, holding one entry per CDR3 protein. The sample yields more than 500,000 distinct CDR3 sequences, 35% to 55% seen once. The sample was peripheral blood or thyroid tissue (not recorded which). The receptors originated from an adult woman with Graves' disease, either hyperthyroidism or ophthalmopathy (not recorded which).

This clonotype was picked up a small number of times. The chain carries TRBV29-1 and TRBJ2-5; D gene ambiguous. Per germline, CDR1 SQVTM and CDR2 ANQGSEA. The CDR3 consists of 13 residues. With 7 bases removed from V and 1 base from J, the gap between germline ends came to 13 bases. The CDR3 nucleotides are TGCAGCGCTGGTTCAGGCAGCCAAGAGACCCAGTACTTC. This translates into CSAGSGSQETQYF.

The chain employs TRBV28 and TRBJ1-1; D gene uncertain. Germline V gene sequence: CDR1 MDHEN, CDR2 SYDVKM. Trimming left V 3 bases short and J 1 base short, with 9 bases between. The length of the CDR3 is 14 residues. In DNA, the CDR3 is TGTGCCAGCAGTTTTCGGCTAACGAACACTGAAGCTTTCTTT. Translation: CASSFRLTNTEAFF.

This clonotype was seen once. No conserved phenylalanine or tryptophan ends this CDR3, so it is likely a read error. Because the CDR3's place on the DNA is in doubt, the DNA is left out and the CDR3 is given as listed by TCRdb. The rearrangement joins TRBV15 to TRBJ1-4. Germline V lookup: CDR1 LNHNV, CDR2 YYDKDF (reference sequence). Termini included, the CDR3 measures 10 amino acids. The CDR3 sequence: CATSREKANY.

The sample holds many counts of this clonotype. The V and J genes are TRBV18 and TRBJ1-1; D remains unclear. The germline CDR1 and CDR2 sequences are KGHSH and LQKENI. This CDR3 has 12 residues. Trimming removed 2 bases at V and 11 bases at J, with 12 bases between. This CDR3 is CASSPSAGGAFF. The DNA for the CDR3 is TGTGCCAGCTCACCATCGGCCGGCGGGGCTTTCTTT.

At least ten counts were recorded for this clonotype. This chain connects TRBV28 to TRBJ2-7, with TRBD2 matching 9 bases. The V gene's germline CDR1 is MDHEN and CDR2 SYDVKM. J gave up 2 bases and V 8 bases, and 1 base lay outside the gene matches. The CDR3 is 12 residues long. The CDR3, as DNA: TGTGCCAGCGGCGGGAGGGCCTACGAGCAGTACTTC. Its translation: CASGGRAYEQYF.

This clonotype was detected ten times or more. The rearrangement links TRBV5-5 to TRBJ2-7, with 9 bases fitting TRBD1. Per the germline V gene, CDR1 is SGHKS and CDR2 is YYEKEE (reference sequence). CDR3 length equals 13 residues. The V gene end was trimmed by 5 bases and the J gene end by 3 bases; junction bases not matched to a gene: 3. This CDR3 reads CASRKTGGYEQYF. The CDR3 DNA reads TGTGCCAGCAGAAAGACAGGGGGCTACGAGCAGTACTTC.

This clonotype was detected ten times or more. The chain recombines TRBV28 with TRBJ1-2; weak D call: TRBD1 (5 bases). V was trimmed by 6 bases and J by 3 bases, leaving 14 bases between them. The length of the CDR3 is 14 residues. CDR1 is MDHEN, CDR2 SYDVKM, per germline. The CDR3 DNA sequence: TGTGCCAGCAGCCAGCCGGGGACGTACTATGGCTACACCTTC. This encodes CASSQPGTYYGYTF.

At least ten counts were recorded for this clonotype. V is TRBV7-2 and J is TRBJ2-6; a weak D match, TRBD2 (5 bases). CDR3 length: 14 amino acids. Trimming pared 5 bases from V and 4 bases from J, leaving 9 bases between. The germline V gene encodes CDR1 SGHTA and CDR2 FQGNSA. The CDR3 nucleotides are TGTGCCAGCAGCAACGGAGGAGGGGCCAACGTCCTGACTTTC. Its protein is CASSNGGGANVLTF.

The rearrangement joins TRBV24-1 to TRBJ2-5; D is perhaps TRBD2 (5 bases). Germline lookup yields CDR1 KGHDR and CDR2 SFDVKD. CDR3 length: 14 amino acids. The V end was cut by 3 bases, the J end by 5 bases, with 12 bases between. The DNA for the CDR3 is TGTGCCACCAGTGATCCCACTAGTACGGAGACCCAGTACTTC. This sequence encodes CATSDPTSTETQYF.

This clonotype was seen a handful of times. The rearrangement links TRBV19 to TRBJ2-7, with D maybe TRBD1 (6 bases). The CDR3 has 15 residues. V lost 6 bases and J 0 bases, leaving 15 bases between the germline ends. Germline CDR1 is LNHDA and CDR2 is SQIVND (reference sequence). DNA of the CDR3: TGTGCCAGTAGCCATGGGACAACGAGCTCCTACGAGCAGTACTTC. As protein: CASSHGTTSSYEQYF.

This chain connects TRBV7-2 to TRBJ2-2; TRBD1 matches at 9 bases. The CDR3 extends over 16 amino acids. Looked up from germline, CDR1 is SGHTA and CDR2 is FQGNSA. V lost 5 bases and J lost 4; bases outside the gene matches: 8. The CDR3 region has the DNA TGTGCCAGCAGCCTGCAGCAGGGACAGGGCACCGGGGAGCTGTTTTTT. This sequence encodes CASSLQQGQGTGELFF.

The V call is TRBV4-3, the J call TRBJ1-3, with a weak D call TRBD1 (5 bases). This CDR3 is built from 16 residues. The V and J ends lost 4 bases and 0 bases respectively, with 13 bases between them. Germline V gene data show CDR1 as LGHNA and CDR2 as YSLEER. The CDR3 nucleotides read TGCGCCAGCAGCCCTTATGGGGGTATCTCTGGAAACACCATATATTTT. It yields the protein CASSPYGGISGNTIYF.

This clonotype was found a few times. V usage is TRBV15 and J usage is TRBJ1-2; D might be TRBD1 (5 bases). The germline V and J ends were trimmed by 1 base and 0 bases, with 15 bases remaining between them. There are 17 residues in the CDR3. The germline V gene encodes CDR1 LNHNV and CDR2 YYDKDF (reference sequence). The CDR3 sequence: CATSRVAGARANYGYTF. CDR3 bases: TGTGCCACCAGCAGAGTAGCCGGGGCCCGGGCTAACTATGGCTACACCTTC.

The V gene is TRBV20-1, the J gene TRBJ2-7, with D unresolved. The V and J ends lost 5 bases and 3 bases respectively, with 14 bases between them. The CDR3 runs to 13 residues. Germline CDR1 is DFQATT and CDR2 is SNEGSKA (reference sequence). CDR3 in DNA: TGCAGTGCTGCTCGGCGACTGAACTACGAGCAGTACTTC. Its protein is CSAARRLNYEQYF.

Concerning this clonotype: A much larger clone sits a single nucleotide away, making a read error possible. This chain uses TRBV6-5 with TRBJ1-2; no reliable D call. From germline, CDR1 is MNHEY and CDR2 SVGAGI. The CDR3 loop spans 15 amino acids. Trimming took 5 bases from V and 5 from J, leaving 18 bases between them. DNA of the CDR3: TGTGCCAGCAGTACAACATCCGGGTCCCCTTATGGCTACACCTTC. This sequence encodes CASSTTSGSPYGYTF.

V and J are TRBV20-1 and TRBJ1-1, with D unclear. Between the trimmed V and J ends, which lost 5 bases and 0 bases, there was a span of 13 bases. The CDR3 is 14 residues long. The germline CDR1 and CDR2 sequences are DFQATT and SNEGSKA (reference sequence). The CDR3 here is CSADLHSMNTEAFF. CDR3 in DNA: TGCAGTGCTGATCTTCACAGCATGAACACTGAAGCTTTCTTT.

The chain links TRBV6-2 or TRBV6-3 to TRBJ2-7; 7 bases line up with TRBD1. Germline CDR1 reads MNHEY; CDR2 reads SVGEGT. The CDR3 is made up of 14 amino acids. Trimming cost V 6 bases and J 2 bases; bases outside gene matches: 7. Here the CDR3 reads CASRVWTGTYEQYF. Written as DNA, the CDR3 is TGTGCCAGCAGAGTTTGGACAGGTACCTACGAGCAGTACTTC.

The table lists this clonotype with many counts. This rearrangement joins TRBV5-6 to TRBJ2-6; unclear D gene. CDR1 SGHDT and CDR2 YYEEEE come from the germline V gene. Trimming left V 4 bases short and J 0 bases short, with 8 bases between. This CDR3 region has 15 residues. CDR3 sequence: CASSPRYSGANVLTF. In nucleotides, the CDR3 is TGTGCCAGCAGCCCCCGATACTCTGGGGCCAACGTCCTGACTTTC.

The V and J genes are TRBV19 and TRBJ2-7; D not resolved. The V gene lost 11 bases and the J gene lost 1 base, with 9 bases spanning the gap. CDR3 length: 11 amino acids. CDR1 LNHDA and CDR2 SQIVND come from the germline V gene (reference sequence). The CDR3 DNA reads TGTGCCGCAGTCCGGTCCTACGAGCAGTACTTC. Amino acids: CAAVRSYEQYF.

This clonotype appeared many times. V usage is TRBV6-5 and J usage is TRBJ1-6, with 8 positions matching TRBD1. There are 17 residues in the CDR3. The germline CDR1 and CDR2 sequences are MNHEY and SVGAGI. With V trimmed by 6 bases and J by 1 base, 8 bases remained unmatched. The CDR3, as DNA: TGTGCCAGCAGCATAGACAGGGGCCCATCCTATAATTCACCCCTCCACTTT. Protein product: CASSIDRGPSYNSPLHF.

This clonotype was picked up many times. Written as DNA, the CDR3 is TGCGCCAGCAGCCAAGGGTTCCGGGGCCGGAGAGACACTGAAGCTTTCTTT. Translation gives CASSQGFRGRRDTEAFF. The chain combines TRBV4-1 with TRBJ1-1, with D tentatively TRBD1 (5 bases). CDR3 length: 17 residues. The germline gives CDR1 MGHRA, CDR2 YSYEKL. The V end lost 1 base, the J end lost 3 bases, and 18 bases lay between the germline ends.